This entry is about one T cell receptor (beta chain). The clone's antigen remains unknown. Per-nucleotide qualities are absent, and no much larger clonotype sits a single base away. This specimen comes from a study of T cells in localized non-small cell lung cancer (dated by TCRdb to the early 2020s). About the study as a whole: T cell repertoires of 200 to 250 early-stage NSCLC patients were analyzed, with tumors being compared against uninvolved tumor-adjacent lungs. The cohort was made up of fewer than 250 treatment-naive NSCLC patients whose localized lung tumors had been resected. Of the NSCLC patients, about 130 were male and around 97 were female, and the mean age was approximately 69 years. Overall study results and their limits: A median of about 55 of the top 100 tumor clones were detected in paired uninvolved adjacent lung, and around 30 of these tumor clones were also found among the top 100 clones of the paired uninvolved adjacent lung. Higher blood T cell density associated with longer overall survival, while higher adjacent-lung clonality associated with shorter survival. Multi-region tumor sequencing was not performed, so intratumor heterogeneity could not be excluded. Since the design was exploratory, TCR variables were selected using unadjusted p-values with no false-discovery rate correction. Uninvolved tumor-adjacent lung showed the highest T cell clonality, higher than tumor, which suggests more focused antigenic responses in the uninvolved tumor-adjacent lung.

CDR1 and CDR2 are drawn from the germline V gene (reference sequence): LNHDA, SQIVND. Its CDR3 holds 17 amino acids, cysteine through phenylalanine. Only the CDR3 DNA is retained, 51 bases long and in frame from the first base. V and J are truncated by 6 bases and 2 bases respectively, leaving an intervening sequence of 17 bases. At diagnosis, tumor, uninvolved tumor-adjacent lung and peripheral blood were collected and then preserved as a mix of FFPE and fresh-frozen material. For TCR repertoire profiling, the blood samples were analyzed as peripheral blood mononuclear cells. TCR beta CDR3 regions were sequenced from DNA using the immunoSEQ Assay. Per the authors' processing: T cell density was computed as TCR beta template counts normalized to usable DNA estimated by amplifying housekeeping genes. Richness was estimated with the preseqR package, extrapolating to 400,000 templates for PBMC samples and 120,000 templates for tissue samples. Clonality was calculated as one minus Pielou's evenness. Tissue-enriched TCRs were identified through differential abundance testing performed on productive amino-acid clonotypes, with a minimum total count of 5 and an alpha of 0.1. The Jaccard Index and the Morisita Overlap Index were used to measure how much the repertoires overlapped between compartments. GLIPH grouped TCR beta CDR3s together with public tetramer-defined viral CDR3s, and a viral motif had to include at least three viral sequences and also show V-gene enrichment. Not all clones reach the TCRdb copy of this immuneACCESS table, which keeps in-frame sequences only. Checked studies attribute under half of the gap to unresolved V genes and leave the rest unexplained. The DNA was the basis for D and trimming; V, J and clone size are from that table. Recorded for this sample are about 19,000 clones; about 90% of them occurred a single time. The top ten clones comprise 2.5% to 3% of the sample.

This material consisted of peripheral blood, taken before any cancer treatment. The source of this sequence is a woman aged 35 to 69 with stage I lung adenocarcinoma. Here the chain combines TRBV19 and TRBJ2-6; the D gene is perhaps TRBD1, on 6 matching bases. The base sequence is TGTGCCAGTAGGCCAGGGGCAAAGGATGCTGGGGCCAACGTCCTGACTTTC. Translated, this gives CASRPGAKDAGANVLTF.